Sequencing of this T cell receptor (beta chain) was carried out in a study of blood T cell repertoires in COVID-19. Looking at the study overall: From T cells, B-cell-depleted T cells, or PBMCs came the material, which was cDNA or gDNA.

Trimming took 7 bases from V and 0 from J, leaving 13 bases between them. The CDR3 consists of 14 residues. Germline lookup yields CDR1 LNHDA and CDR2 SQIVND (reference sequence). The protocol was immunoSEQ multiplex PCR, while the TCRdb copy is restricted to in-frame clones and leaves out a portion. Of over 150,000 clones detected, about four fifths appear once; the ten largest clones hold over 12%. This clonotype originated in a man between 18 and 29 years old with active or convalescent COVID-19. This chain links TRBV19 with TRBJ2-7, with D possibly TRBD2 on 6 matching bases. Sequencing used peripheral blood. CDR3 residues: CASNSGPSSYEQYF. The CDR3 DNA reads as TGTGCCAGTAACAGCGGGCCCAGCTCCTACGAGCAGTACTTC.